Each of the 16 T cell receptor beta chains below was sequenced from the same sample in a study of breast tumors, draining lymph nodes, adjacent tissues. MiXCR, applied by TCRdb to the multiplex PCR reads, yields one record per CDR3 protein. The data hold more than 250,000 distinct CDR3 sequences, with around 30% observed a single time. Axillary draining lymph nodes of breast cancer patients supplied the node samples. The sample was axillary lymph node tissue. These receptors were collected from a female donor with breast cancer. Some clones in this sample may be carry-over from other donors' samples.

The rearrangement uses TRBV2 and TRBJ2-2; tentative D call: TRBD1 (5 bases). The CDR3 has 12 amino acids. Trimming removed 7 bases from V and 7 bases from J, with 10 bases in between. From germline, CDR1 is SNHLY and CDR2 FYNNEI. CDR3 residues: CASNFQGGELFF. CDR3 bases: TGTGCCAGCAATTTCCAGGGCGGGGAGCTGTTTTTT.

The chain carries TRBV4-2 and TRBJ2-3, with D unresolved. Germline loops: CDR1 LGHNA, CDR2 YNFKEQ. V was clipped by 0 bases and J by 10 bases, with 17 bases between them. The CDR3 is made up of 15 amino acids. The CDR3 DNA sequence: TGTGCCAGCAGCCAAGATACGGTGGAATCGGATGCGCAGTATTTT. As protein: CASSQDTVESDAQYF.

This clonotype was seen ten or more times. The chain joins TRBV12-3 or TRBV12-4 to TRBJ1-2; D might be TRBD1 (5 bases). V dropped 5 bases and J dropped 1 base, with 11 bases sitting between them. The CDR3 sequence is 14 residues long. The CDR3 region has the DNA TGTGCCAGCAGTCGGACAATTTATAACTATGGCTACACCTTC. Translation: CASSRTIYNYGYTF.

This chain joins TRBV7-6 and TRBJ2-1; TRBD2 aligns across 12 bases. Looked up from germline, CDR1 is SGHVS and CDR2 is FNYEAQ. After removal of 1 base from V and 1 base from J, the junction contained 2 bases not matched to a gene. The CDR3 has 17 residues. CDR3 loop: CASSLGTSGKSYNEQFF. In DNA form, the CDR3 reads TGTGCCAGCAGCTTAGGGACTAGCGGGAAGTCCTACAATGAGCAGTTCTTC.

For this clonotype: This may come from a read error, since a much larger clone is one base off. V usage is TRBV20-1 and J usage is TRBJ2-3; 9 positions match TRBD2. The J segment lost 2 bases and the V segment lost 7 bases, leaving 16 bases of the junction unmatched. Germline values: CDR1 DFQATT, CDR2 SNEGSKA (reference sequence). The CDR3 totals 17 residues. The CDR3 sequence is CSVNPLLRGRDTDTQYF. The CDR3 DNA follows: TGCAGTGTTAACCCCCTCCTACGCGGGAGGGACACAGATACGCAGTATTTT.

In this sample, this clonotype turned up many times. The chain carries TRBV6-2 or TRBV6-3 and TRBJ1-6; TRBD1 is a possible D gene (5 bases). V was cut by 2 bases and J by 14 bases, with 13 bases left in between. This CDR3 has 13 residues. CDR1 and CDR2 from the germline V gene are MNHEY and SVGEGT. The CDR3 DNA follows: TGTGCCAGCAGTTACAGGGGTCTGGGGACCCTCCACTTT. It specifies CASSYRGLGTLHF.

This clonotype was picked up many times. This chain uses TRBV20-1 with TRBJ1-5; D unresolved. This CDR3 has 15 amino acids. Germline V CDR1 and CDR2: DFQATT, SNEGSKA (reference sequence). V was cut by 3 bases and J by 0 bases, with 12 bases left in between. The CDR3 here is CSARGRGHSNQPQHF. The CDR3 DNA reads TGCAGTGCTAGGGGCCGAGGGCATAGCAATCAGCCCCAGCATTTT.

This clonotype was detected many times. V usage is TRBV7-9 and J usage is TRBJ2-7, with 7 bases that match TRBD2. The germline gives CDR1 SEHNR, CDR2 FQNEAQ (reference sequence). Germline trimming cut 3 bases from V and 2 bases from J; bases unmatched to any gene: 4. This CDR3 region has 14 residues. The CDR3 DNA follows: TGTGCCAGCAGCTTGGGACTACCGACCTACGAGCAGTACTTC. Its protein is CASSLGLPTYEQYF.

About this clonotype itself: A much larger clone lies one base from this, so it may be a read error. The CDR3 does not end in the conserved phenylalanine or tryptophan, so this is likely a read error. The chain has TRBV7-8 and TRBJ2-2; 7 bases agree with TRBD2. Trimming took 1 base from V and 2 from J; bases not matched to a gene: 10. Germline CDR1 SGHVS, CDR2 FQNEAQ. CDR3 size: 18 residues. The CDR3 is CASSLVPGLAVNTGELFI. The CDR3 DNA reads as TGTGCCAGCAGCTTAGTTCCAGGGCTAGCGGTCAACACCGGGGAGCTGTTTATT.

The rearrangement links TRBV14 to TRBJ1-2; D is possibly TRBD1 (6 bases). Between the trimmed V and J ends, which lost 1 base and 10 bases, there was a span of 16 bases. Germline V gives CDR1 SGHDN, CDR2 FVKESK. The CDR3 extends over 14 amino acids. This CDR3 reads CASSQAPRGADYTF. CDR3 DNA sequence: TGTGCCAGCAGCCAAGCCCCTCGGGGGGCCGACTACACCTTC.

The sample holds one count of this clonotype. V gene TRBV7-8 combines with J gene TRBJ2-5; a possible D gene is TRBD1 (6 bases). Germline CDR1 reads SGHVS; CDR2 reads FQNEAQ. V gave up 1 base and J gave up 7 bases, with 10 bases separating them. The CDR3 is made up of 13 amino acids. CDR3 region: CASSLGSQGTQYF. CDR3 bases: TGTGCCAGCAGCTTAGGCTCACAGGGGACCCAGTACTTC.

The table lists this clonotype with many counts. A much larger clonotype is one base distant, so this may be a read error. The genes are TRBV7-9 and TRBJ1-6; D unclear. The CDR3 spans 14 residues. The germline gives CDR1 SEHNR, CDR2 FQNEAQ (reference sequence). Trimming removed 1 base at V and 11 bases at J, with 12 bases between. The chain's CDR3 is CASSLGSGTPPLHF. DNA for the CDR3: TGTGCCAGCAGCTTAGGTTCAGGCACTCCACCCCTCCACTTT.

Details on this clonotype: A much larger clone differs from this one at a single base, so this may be a read error. This chain connects TRBV10-3 to TRBJ2-1, with no clear D. This CDR3 is built from 12 residues. The germline V gene has CDR1 ENHRY and CDR2 SYGVKD. The CDR3 sequence: CASSYPRYEQFF. The CDR3 coding sequence is TGTGCCAGCAGTTACCCAAGGTATGAGCAGTTCTTC.

This clonotype has ten or more counts. V gene TRBV6-5 combines with J gene TRBJ2-1; the D is unclear. Germline V lookup: CDR1 MNHEY, CDR2 SVGAGI. This CDR3 region has 13 residues. V lost 6 bases to trimming and J lost 9 bases, with 15 bases between them. Here the CDR3 reads CASRGNGLGEQFF. As DNA, the CDR3 is TGTGCCAGCAGAGGGAATGGTCTAGGTGAGCAGTTCTTC.

This clonotype was detected ten times or more. The rearrangement links TRBV6-1 to TRBJ1-5, with TRBD1 identical over 7 bases. The CDR3 has 12 residues. The V segment lost 8 bases and the J segment 7 bases; nucleotides outside the gene matches: 5. Germline assignment: CDR1 MNHNS and CDR2 SASEGT. This CDR3 is CASRGTDQPQHF. CDR3 sequence (DNA): TGTGCCAGCCGAGGGACAGACCAGCCCCAGCATTTT.

This clonotype was picked up many times. The chain has TRBV19 and TRBJ2-5; weak D call: TRBD2 (6 bases). Germline lookup yields CDR1 LNHDA and CDR2 SQIVND (reference sequence). CDR3 length equals 13 residues. V lost 3 bases to trimming and J lost 5 bases, with 10 bases between them. The CDR3 here is CASSIRGWETQYF. The CDR3 region has the DNA TGTGCCAGTAGTATCCGGGGGTGGGAGACCCAGTACTTC.